These 8 T cell receptor beta chains originate from one sample sequenced in a study of CD8+CD57+ T cells in acquired aplastic anemia. Individuals selected for sequencing had exhibited CD8+CD57+ cell expansion on flow cytometry. TCR beta VDJ and CDR3 profiling used genomic DNA as template. From the reads, TCRdb called clonotypes with MiXCR, one entry per CDR3 protein. This sample carries 150,000 or so distinct CDR3 sequences, approximately 51% of them seen once, and the ten largest clones take 2.5% to 3.5%. Source material: sorted CD4+, CD8+, or CD8+CD57+ T cells (not recorded which) from PBMCs. The receptor set was obtained from a human donor with aplastic anemia.

This clonotype was seen repeatedly, ten times or more. The chain is built from TRBV2 and TRBJ2-7, with D perhaps TRBD1 or TRBD2 (5 bases each). Looked up from germline, CDR1 is SNHLY and CDR2 is FYNNEI. Between the trimmed V and J ends, which lost 6 bases and 5 bases, there was a span of 11 bases. The CDR3 is 12 amino acids. Here the CDR3 reads CASRSGGNEQYV. The CDR3 region has the DNA TGTGCCAGCAGGAGTGGGGGAAACGAGCAGTACGTC.

This clonotype was observed at least ten times. The chain is built from TRBV7-7 and TRBJ2-7; tentatively, D is TRBD1 (6 bases). Trimming pared 5 bases from V and 5 bases from J, leaving 13 bases between. Germline loops: CDR1 SSHAT, CDR2 FNYEAQ (reference sequence). The CDR3 sequence is 13 residues long. CDR3 loop: CASSPMDSNEQYF. CDR3 DNA: TGTGCCAGCAGCCCAATGGACAGTAACGAGCAGTACTTC.

A word on this clonotype: Mismatch with germline at one junction end may stem from a read error. The chain couples TRBV20-1 to TRBJ1-1, with a tentative D call TRBD1 (5 bases). This CDR3 region has 11 residues. CDR1 is DFQATT, CDR2 SNEGSKA, per germline (reference sequence). The CDR3 bases are TGCCTAGGACAAATGAACACTGAGGCTTTCTTT. Residues: CLGQMNTEAFF.

The V and J genes are TRBV11-2 and TRBJ2-3; 10 bases fit TRBD1. The CDR3 is made up of 17 amino acids. V trimming: 5 bases; J trimming: 0 bases; junction bases outside the gene matches: 8. Germline-derived CDR1 and CDR2 are SGHAT and FQNNGV. CDR3 sequence (DNA): TGTGCCAGCAGCCCGGGGACAGGGGTTGCGAGCACAGATACGCAGTATTTT. Amino acids: CASSPGTGVASTDTQYF.

The chain couples TRBV5-1 to TRBJ2-3, with a tentative D call TRBD2 (6 bases). The CDR3 spans 13 residues. Germline CDR1 and CDR2: SGHRS and YFSETQ. V was cut by 3 bases and J by 7 bases, with 12 bases left in between. CDR3: CASSSGGINTQYF. CDR3 DNA: TGCGCCAGCAGCTCTGGCGGGATAAATACGCAGTATTTT. The variable domain in full, with the rest retrieved from reference TRBV5-1 and TRBJ2-3, is KAGVTQTPRYLIKTRGQQVTLSCSPISGHRSVSWYQQTPGQGLQFLFEYFSETQRNKGNFPGRFSGRQFSNSRSEMNVSTLELGDSALYLCASSSGGINTQYFGPGTRLTVL.

This clonotype has ten or more counts. The J gene is TRBJ1-5, the V gene TRBV20-1; D possibly corresponds to TRBD1 (6 bases). The CDR3 extends over 16 amino acids. With 0 bases removed from V and 0 bases from J, the gap between germline ends came to 12 bases. In germline, CDR1 is DFQATT, CDR2 SNEGSKA (reference sequence). CDR3: CSARDSGAGSNQPQHF. The CDR3 DNA sequence: TGCAGTGCTAGAGATTCGGGGGCGGGTAGCAATCAGCCCCAGCATTTT.

For this clonotype: One end of the junction varies from germline; a read error may be responsible. The genes are TRBV7-3 and TRBJ1-6; 8 nucleotides line up with TRBD1. The CDR3 is 14 residues long. Germline CDR1 and CDR2: SGHTA and FQGTGA. CDR3 DNA: TGTGCCAGCAGCGCATACAGGGGGAATTTACCCCTCCACTTT. It translates to CASSAYRGNLPLHF.

This clonotype was observed a few times. This chain connects TRBV11-3 to TRBJ2-5; D is undetermined. V was shortened by 4 bases and J by 0 bases, with 3 bases between the two germline ends. The CDR3 is made up of 12 amino acids. CDR1 is SGHNT and CDR2 is YENEEA in the germline V gene. The CDR3 sequence is CASSSYQETQYF. In DNA, the CDR3 is TGTGCCAGCAGCTCGTACCAAGAGACCCAGTACTTC. Variable domain in full (rest from reference TRBV11-3 and TRBJ2-5): EAGVVQSPRYKIIEKKQPVAFWCNPISGHNTLYWYLQNLGQGPELLIRYENEEAVDDSQLPKDRFSAERLKGVDSTLKIQPAELGDSAVYLCASSSYQETQYFGPGTRLLVL.